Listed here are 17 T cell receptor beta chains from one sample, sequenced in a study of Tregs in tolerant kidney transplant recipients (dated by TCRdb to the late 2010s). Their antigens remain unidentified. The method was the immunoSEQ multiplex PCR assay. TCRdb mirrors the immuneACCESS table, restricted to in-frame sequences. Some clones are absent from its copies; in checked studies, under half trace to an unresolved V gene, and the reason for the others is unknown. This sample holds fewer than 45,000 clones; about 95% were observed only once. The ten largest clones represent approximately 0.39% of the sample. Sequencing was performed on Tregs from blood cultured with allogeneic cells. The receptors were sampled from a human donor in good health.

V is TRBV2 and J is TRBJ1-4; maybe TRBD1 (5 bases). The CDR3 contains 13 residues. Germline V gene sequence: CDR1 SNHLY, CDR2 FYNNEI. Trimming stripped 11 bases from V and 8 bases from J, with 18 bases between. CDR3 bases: TGTGCCGGCGGGCGGGGGTCTGGGGAAAAACTGTTTTTT. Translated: CAGGRGSGEKLFF.

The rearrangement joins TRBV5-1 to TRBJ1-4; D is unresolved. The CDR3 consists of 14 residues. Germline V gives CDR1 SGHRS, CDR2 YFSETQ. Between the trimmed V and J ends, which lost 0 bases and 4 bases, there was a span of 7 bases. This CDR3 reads CASSLGGINEKLFF. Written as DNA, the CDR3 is TGCGCCAGCAGCTTGGGGGGTATTAATGAAAAACTGTTTTTT.

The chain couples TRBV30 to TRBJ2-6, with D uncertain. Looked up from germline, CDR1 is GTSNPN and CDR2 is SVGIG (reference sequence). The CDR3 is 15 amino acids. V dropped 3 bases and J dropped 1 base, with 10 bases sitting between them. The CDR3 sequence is CAWSGKSSGANVLTF. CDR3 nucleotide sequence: TGTGCCTGGAGCGGCAAATCATCTGGGGCCAACGTCCTGACTTTC. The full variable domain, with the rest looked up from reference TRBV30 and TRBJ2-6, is SQTIHQWPATLVQPVGSPLSLECTVEGTSNPNLYWYRQAAGRGLQLLFYSVGIGQISSEVPQNLSASRPQDRQFILSSKKLLLSDSGFYLCAWSGKSSGANVLTFGAGSRLTVL.

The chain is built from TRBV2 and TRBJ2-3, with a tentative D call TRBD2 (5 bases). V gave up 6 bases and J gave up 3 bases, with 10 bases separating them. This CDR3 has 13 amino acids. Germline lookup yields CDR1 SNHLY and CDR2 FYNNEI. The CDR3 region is CASRLERTDTQYF. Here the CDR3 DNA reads TGTGCCAGCAGGCTAGAGCGGACAGATACGCAGTATTTT.

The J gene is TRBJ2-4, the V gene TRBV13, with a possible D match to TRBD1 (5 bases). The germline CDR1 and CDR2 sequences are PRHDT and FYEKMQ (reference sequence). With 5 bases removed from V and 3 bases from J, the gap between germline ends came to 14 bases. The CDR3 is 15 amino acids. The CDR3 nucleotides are TGTGCCAGCAGCGCCCCCGCAGGGCTCAAAAACATTCAGTACTTC. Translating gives CASSAPAGLKNIQYF.

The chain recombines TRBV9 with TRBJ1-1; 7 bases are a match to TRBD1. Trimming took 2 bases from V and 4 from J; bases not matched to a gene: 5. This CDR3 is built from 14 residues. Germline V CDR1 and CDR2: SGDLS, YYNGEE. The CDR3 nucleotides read TGTGCCAGCAGCGTTCAGGGGGTGGGCACTGAAGCTTTCTTT. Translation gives CASSVQGVGTEAFF.

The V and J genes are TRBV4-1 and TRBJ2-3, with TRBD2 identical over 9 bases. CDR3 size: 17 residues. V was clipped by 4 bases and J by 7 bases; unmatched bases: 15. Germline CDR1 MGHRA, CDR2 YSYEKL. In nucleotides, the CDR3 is TGCGCCAGCAGCCTAGCGTCCGGGCGGGGGGGGCCCAATACGCAGTATTTT. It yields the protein CASSLASGRGGPNTQYF.

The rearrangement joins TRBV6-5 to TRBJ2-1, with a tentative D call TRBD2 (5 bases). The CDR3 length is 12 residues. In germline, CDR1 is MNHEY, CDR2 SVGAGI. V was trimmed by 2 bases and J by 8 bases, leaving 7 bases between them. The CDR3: CASSYSGDEQFF. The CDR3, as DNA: TGTGCCAGCAGTTACAGCGGCGATGAGCAGTTCTTC.

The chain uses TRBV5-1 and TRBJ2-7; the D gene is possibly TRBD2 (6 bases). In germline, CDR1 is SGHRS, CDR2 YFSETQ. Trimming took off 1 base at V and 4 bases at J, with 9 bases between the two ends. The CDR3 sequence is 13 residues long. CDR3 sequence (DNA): TGCGCCAGCAGCTTGACGGGGGAATACGAGCAGTACTTC. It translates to CASSLTGEYEQYF.

The CDR3, as DNA: TGTGCCAGCAGTGACGGGGGAACGAAGACCCAGTACTTC. This codes for CASSDGGTKTQYF. V is TRBV2 and J is TRBJ2-5; possible D gene TRBD2, 6 bases. The ends were cut back, 3 bases at V and 6 bases at J, with 11 bases in the middle. Germline assignment: CDR1 SNHLY and CDR2 FYNNEI. The CDR3 covers 13 residues.

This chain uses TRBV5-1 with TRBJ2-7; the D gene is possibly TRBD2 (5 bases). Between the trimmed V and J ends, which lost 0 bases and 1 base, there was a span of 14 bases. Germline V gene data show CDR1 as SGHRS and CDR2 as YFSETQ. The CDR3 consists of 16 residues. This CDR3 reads CASSLAGKASSYEQYF. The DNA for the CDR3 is TGCGCCAGCAGCTTGGCCGGGAAGGCCTCATCCTACGAGCAGTACTTC.

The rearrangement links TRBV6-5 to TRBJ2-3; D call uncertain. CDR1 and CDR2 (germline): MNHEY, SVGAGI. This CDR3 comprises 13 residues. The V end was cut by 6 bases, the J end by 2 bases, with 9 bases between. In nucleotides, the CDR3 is TGTGCCAGCAGCCCCCACCTCACAGATACGCAGTATTTT. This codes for CASSPHLTDTQYF.

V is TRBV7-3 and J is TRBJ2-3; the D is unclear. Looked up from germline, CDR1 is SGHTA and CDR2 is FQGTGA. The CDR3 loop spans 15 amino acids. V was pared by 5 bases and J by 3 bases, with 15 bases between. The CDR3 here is CASSPLGGGTDTQYF. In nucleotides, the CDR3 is TGTGCCAGCAGCCCCCTGGGCGGTGGGACAGATACGCAGTATTTT.

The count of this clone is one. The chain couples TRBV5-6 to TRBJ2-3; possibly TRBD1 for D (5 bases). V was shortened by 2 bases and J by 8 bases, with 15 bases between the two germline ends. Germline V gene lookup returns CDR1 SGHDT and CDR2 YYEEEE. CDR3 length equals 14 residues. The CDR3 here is CASSLGHRGTTQYF. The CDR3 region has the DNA TGTGCCAGCAGCTTAGGACACCGTGGAACTACGCAGTATTTT.

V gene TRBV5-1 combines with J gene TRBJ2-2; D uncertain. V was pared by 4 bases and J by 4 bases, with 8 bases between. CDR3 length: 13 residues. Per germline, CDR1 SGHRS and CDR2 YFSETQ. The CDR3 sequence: CASSPSLTGELFF. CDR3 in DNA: TGCGCCAGCAGCCCCTCCCTCACCGGGGAGCTGTTTTTT.

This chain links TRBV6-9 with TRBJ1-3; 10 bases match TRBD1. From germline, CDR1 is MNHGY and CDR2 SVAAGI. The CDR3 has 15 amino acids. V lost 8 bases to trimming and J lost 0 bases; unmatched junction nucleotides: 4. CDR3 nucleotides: TGTGCCAGCCCCTGGACAGGGGGCTCTGGAAACACCATATATTTT. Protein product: CASPWTGGSGNTIYF.

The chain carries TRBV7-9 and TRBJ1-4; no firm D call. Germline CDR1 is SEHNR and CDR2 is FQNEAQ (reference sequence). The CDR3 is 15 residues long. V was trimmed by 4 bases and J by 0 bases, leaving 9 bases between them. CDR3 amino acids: CASSYYRATNEKLFF. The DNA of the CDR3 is TGTGCCAGCAGCTATTACAGAGCAACTAATGAAAAACTGTTTTTT.